These 31 T cell receptor beta chains were all obtained from the same sample, sequenced in a study of cytomegalovirus exposure and HLA in healthy donors (dated by TCRdb to between 2016 and 2019). Preparation of the library involved the immunoSEQ multiplex PCR assay. For the multiplex PCR, a mixture combining 60 forward primers for TCR Vbeta segments and 13 reverse primers for TCR Jbeta segments was used. Held by TCRdb, this immuneACCESS table contains in-frame sequences only and omits some clones. Under half of the omission traces to an unresolved V gene where checked; the cause of the rest is unknown. This sample gives approximately 210,000 clones in total; over 75% of them show up just once. The biggest ten clones account for about 1.8% of the sample. Sequenced input: PBMCs. The receptor source for this set is a man aged 18 to 30 in good health and CMV-seronegative.

The table lists this clone with a few counts. The gene calls are TRBV6-5 and TRBJ1-2; 9 positions match TRBD1. V shed 5 bases and J 8 bases; nucleotides not matched to a gene: 6. Germline assignment: CDR1 MNHEY and CDR2 SVGAGI. The CDR3 extends over 13 amino acids. CDR3 region: CASSPGQGWGYTF. DNA of the CDR3: TGTGCCAGCAGTCCGGGACAGGGATGGGGCTACACCTTC.

V is TRBV5-6 and J is TRBJ2-5, with a tentative D call TRBD1 (5 bases). The J call may be incorrect, as the DNA end agrees better with TRBJ2-7. This CDR3 has 13 residues. Looked up from germline, CDR1 is SGHDT and CDR2 is YYEEEE. This CDR3 is CASKLRATYEQYF. CDR3 bases: TGTGCCAGCAAGCTCAGGGCCACCTACGAGCAGTACTTC.

This rearrangement joins TRBV6-1 to TRBJ1-4; TRBD1 might be the D (6 bases). V was trimmed by 8 bases and J by 4 bases, leaving 11 bases between them. The CDR3 has 13 amino acids. Germline loops: CDR1 MNHNS, CDR2 SASEGT. The CDR3 DNA sequence: TGTGCCAGCGTTACAGGGCTTAATGAAAAACTGTTTTTT. This sequence encodes CASVTGLNEKLFF.

The V call is TRBV11-2, the J call TRBJ2-7; tentative D call: TRBD2 (6 bases). V was shortened by 2 bases and J by 3 bases, with 14 bases between the two germline ends. The germline CDR1 and CDR2 sequences are SGHAT and FQNNGV. The CDR3 has 15 amino acids. CDR3 in amino acids: CASSLTSGGIYEQYF. CDR3 in DNA: TGTGCCAGCAGCTTAACGTCCGGGGGTATCTACGAGCAGTACTTC.

A single count supports this clone. The V gene is TRBV23-1, the J gene TRBJ1-2; 8 bases agree with TRBD1. TRBV23-1 has ORF status, its function being uncertain. The trim removed 3 bases at V and 4 bases at J, leaving 4 bases unmatched. The CDR3 is 14 amino acids. CDR3 coding DNA: TGCGCCAGCAGTCATCGGGACAGGCCCTATGGCTACACCTTC. This encodes CASSHRDRPYGYTF.

The CDR3 spells CASSRAGENTEAFF. In DNA form, the CDR3 reads TGTGCCAGCAGCCGTGCCGGGGAGAACACTGAAGCTTTCTTT. The gene calls are TRBV7-9 and TRBJ1-1; D is unclear. The germline CDR1 and CDR2 sequences are SEHNR and FQNEAQ (reference sequence). The germline V and J ends were trimmed by 5 bases and 1 base, with 11 bases remaining between them. The CDR3 sequence is 14 residues long.

The rearrangement uses TRBV9 and TRBJ2-7; possible D gene TRBD1, 6 bases. V was shortened by 3 bases and J by 5 bases, with 9 bases between the two germline ends. The CDR3 loop spans 12 amino acids. The germline CDR1 and CDR2 sequences are SGDLS and YYNGEE. The CDR3, as DNA: TGTGCCAGCAGCGCCACAGGGAACGAGCAGTACTTC. It is translated as CASSATGNEQYF.

On this clone: Other DNA sequences within the sample encode an identical CDR3. The rearrangement uses TRBV9 and TRBJ2-7; 11 nucleotides match TRBD1. The germline CDR1 and CDR2 sequences are SGDLS and YYNGEE. The CDR3 covers 15 residues. The ends lost 0 bases at V and 4 bases at J; junction bases unmatched: 3. This CDR3 reads CASSVAGTGGYEQYF. In DNA, the CDR3 is TGTGCCAGCAGCGTAGCGGGGACAGGGGGTTACGAGCAGTACTTC.

V usage is TRBV18 and J usage is TRBJ1-3; 9 bases agree with TRBD1. After removal of 3 bases from V and 3 bases from J, the junction contained 3 bases not matched to a gene. CDR1 KGHSH and CDR2 LQKENI come from the germline V gene. The CDR3 loop spans 15 amino acids. The CDR3 loop reads CASSPGQGNGNTIYF. DNA of the CDR3: TGTGCCAGCTCACCGGGACAGGGTAATGGAAACACCATATATTTT. Supplemented by reference TRBV18 and TRBJ1-3, the full variable domain reads NAGVMQNPRHLVRRRGQEARLRCSPMKGHSHVYWYRQLPEEGLKFMVYLQKENIIDESGMPKERFSAEFPKEGPSILRIQQVVRGDSAAYFCASSPGQGNGNTIYFGEGSWLTVV.

This rearrangement joins TRBV5-1 to TRBJ1-3, with a weak D call TRBD1 (6 bases). The CDR3 is made up of 14 amino acids. V was pared by 0 bases and J by 7 bases, with 11 bases between. Germline V lookup: CDR1 SGHRS, CDR2 YFSETQ. CDR3 in amino acids: CASSLGQDTNTIYF. The CDR3 nucleotides are TGCGCCAGCAGCTTGGGACAGGACACCAACACCATATATTTT.

On this clone: An end of the junction differs from the germline gene, which may be a read error. The gene calls are TRBV7-7 and TRBJ2-2, with D perhaps TRBD1 (5 bases). This CDR3 is 20 amino acids long. Germline-derived CDR1 and CDR2 are SSHAT and FNYEAQ (reference sequence). CDR3 coding DNA: TGTGCTAGCAGCTTAGAAAGGGTGGGGCCAGGGTCTGTGAACACCGGGGAGCTGTTTTTT. This codes for CASSLERVGPGSVNTGELFF.

This clone has a single count. This chain's CDR3 is CASSSRTNIPNQPQHF. DNA of the CDR3: TGTGCCAGCAGTTCCCGGACAAATATTCCAAATCAGCCCCAGCATTTT. The chain is built from TRBV6-5 and TRBJ1-5; TRBD1 is a possible D gene (5 bases). The CDR3 is 16 residues long. Trimming pared 4 bases from V and 4 bases from J, leaving 17 bases between. Germline V lookup: CDR1 MNHEY, CDR2 SVGAGI.

The chain uses TRBV11-2 and TRBJ2-2; unclear D gene. Germline V lookup: CDR1 SGHAT, CDR2 FQNNGV. V was shortened by 1 base and J by 6 bases, with 9 bases between the two germline ends. The CDR3 totals 14 residues. CDR3 in amino acids: CASSLASTAGELFF. CDR3 DNA sequence: TGTGCCAGCAGCTTAGCCTCGACTGCCGGGGAGCTGTTTTTT. The entire variable domain, with the rest obtained from reference TRBV11-2 and TRBJ2-2, is as follows: EAGVAQSPRYKIIEKRQSVAFWCNPISGHATLYWYQQILGQGPKLLIQFQNNGVVDDSQLPKDRFSAERLKGVDSTLKIQPAKLEDSAVYLCASSLASTAGELFFGEGSRLTVL.

With regard to this clone: One end of the junction does not line up with germline, which may come from a read error. The gene calls are TRBV28 and TRBJ2-7, with no clear D. Germline CDR1 and CDR2: MDHEN and SYDVKM. CDR3 length: 13 amino acids. This chain's CDR3 is CASSLSNLISPHF. The CDR3 coding sequence is TGTGCCAGCAGTTTAAGTAACCTAATTTCGCCCCACTTC.

V usage is TRBV11-2 and J usage is TRBJ2-1; 11 nucleotides align to TRBD2. CDR1 is SGHAT, CDR2 FQNNGV, per germline. CDR3 length equals 17 residues. V lost 5 bases, J lost 7 bases, and 13 bases stayed unmatched. The CDR3 reads CASSLTIGTSGRNEQFF. The CDR3 DNA follows: TGTGCCAGCAGCCTTACGATAGGGACTAGCGGAAGGAATGAGCAGTTCTTC.

The gene calls are TRBV7-8 and TRBJ2-5; D perhaps matches TRBD1 (6 bases). V lost 5 bases, J lost 1 base, and 14 bases lay in between. This CDR3 spans 15 amino acids. Germline V CDR1 and CDR2: SGHVS, FQNEAQ. DNA of the CDR3: TGTGCCAGCAGCATCGCCCGGACAGCCCAAGAGACCCAGTACTTC. It specifies CASSIARTAQETQYF.

V usage is TRBV7-9 and J usage is TRBJ2-1; 7 nucleotides align to TRBD1. This CDR3 has 16 residues. Trimming took 5 bases from V and 8 from J; bases not matched to a gene: 15. CDR1 and CDR2 from the germline V gene are SEHNR and FQNEAQ (reference sequence). The CDR3 DNA reads TGTGCCAGCAGCCTTTTGACCGGGGACAGTGGGCATGAGCAGTTCTTC. Protein: CASSLLTGDSGHEQFF.

The CDR3 DNA is TGTGCCAGCAGCCCATGGACAGGGTTTGACCGGTTGACCGGGGAGCTGTTTTTT. Protein: CASSPWTGFDRLTGELFF. The chain couples TRBV12-1 to TRBJ2-2; the D call TRBD1 from the table was never checked on the DNA. TRBV12-1 is flagged as a pseudogene. The CDR3 is made up of 18 amino acids.

The V gene is TRBV6-5, the J gene TRBJ2-7, with 7 bases matching TRBD1. Germline lookup yields CDR1 MNHEY and CDR2 SVGAGI. Unmatched junction bases numbered 12, after V lost 8 bases and J lost 5 bases. The CDR3 is 14 residues long. The CDR3 coding sequence is TGTGCCAGCGTCAGGGGGTGGGGAAGCGACGAGCAGTACTTC. It is translated as CASVRGWGSDEQYF.

This chain links TRBV2 with TRBJ2-7; 9 nucleotides match TRBD1. Germline CDR1 SNHLY, CDR2 FYNNEI. The trim removed 6 bases at V and 6 bases at J, leaving 3 bases unmatched. This CDR3 has 12 amino acids. The CDR3 region has the DNA TGTGCCAGCAGAGGACAGGGGTCCGAGCAGTACTTC. It encodes CASRGQGSEQYF.

This chain uses TRBV18 with TRBJ1-3; D possibly corresponds to TRBD1 (6 bases). The CDR3 runs to 15 residues. Trimming took 2 bases from V and 3 from J, leaving 11 bases between them. CDR1 is KGHSH, CDR2 LQKENI, per germline. In DNA, the CDR3 is TGTGCCAGCTCACCAAACAGGGCCGATGGAAACACCATATATTTT. Translated: CASSPNRADGNTIYF.

The V call is TRBV19, the J call TRBJ1-5; D remains unclear. This CDR3 contains 14 residues. The V gene lost 5 bases and the J gene lost 5 bases, with 13 bases spanning the gap. Germline V gene data show CDR1 as LNHDA and CDR2 as SQIVND (reference sequence). In nucleotides, the CDR3 is TGTGCCAGTAGTTTTTGGAGGATCGATCAGCCCCAGCATTTT. Residues: CASSFWRIDQPQHF.

The rearrangement joins TRBV27 to TRBJ2-7; D perhaps matches TRBD1 (6 bases). Between the trimmed V and J ends, which lost 5 bases and 6 bases, there was a span of 20 bases. There are 15 residues in the CDR3. Germline loops: CDR1 MNHEY, CDR2 SMNVEV (reference sequence). The CDR3 here is CASSPWGQGISEQYF. CDR3 nucleotides: TGTGCCAGCAGTCCATGGGGACAAGGGATAAGCGAGCAGTACTTC.

The chain employs TRBV27 and TRBJ2-7; D uncertain. The V and J ends lost 2 bases and 3 bases respectively, with 14 bases between them. Germline lookup yields CDR1 MNHEY and CDR2 SMNVEV (reference sequence). This CDR3 is built from 15 residues. In DNA, the CDR3 is TGTGCCAGCAGTTTAGAAGTGGGCGTCAGCTACGAGCAGTACTTC. Translated, it gives CASSLEVGVSYEQYF.

Only a few counts were recorded for this clone. The V and J genes are TRBV7-2 and TRBJ1-1; tentatively, D is TRBD1 (6 bases). The CDR3 runs to 16 residues. V lost 1 base to trimming and J lost 0 bases, with 12 bases between them. Germline values: CDR1 SGHTA, CDR2 FQGNSA. CDR3 sequence reads: CASSLGDTRMNTEAFF. CDR3 nucleotide sequence: TGTGCCAGCAGCTTAGGGGACACGCGAATGAACACTGAAGCTTTCTTT. Full variable domain (missing parts from reference TRBV7-2 and TRBJ1-1): GAGVSQSPSNKVTEKGKDVELRCDPISGHTALYWYRQSLGQGLEFLIYFQGNSAPDKSGLPSDRFSAERTGGSVSTLTIQRTQQEDSAVYLCASSLGDTRMNTEAFFGQGTRLTVV.

The chain carries TRBV30 and TRBJ2-2, with 10 bases aligning to TRBD2. The germline gives CDR1 GTSNPN, CDR2 SVGIG (reference sequence). This CDR3 has 15 residues. V was pared by 0 bases and J by 6 bases, with 4 bases of the junction left unmatched. The CDR3 sequence: CAWSVTSGKAGELFF. The CDR3 coding sequence is TGTGCCTGGAGTGTAACTAGCGGGAAGGCCGGGGAGCTGTTTTTT.

This clone was recorded only once. The gene calls are TRBV19 and TRBJ1-1; perhaps TRBD1 as D (5 bases). The CDR3 spans 15 residues. Trimming cost V 6 bases and J 4 bases, with 18 bases left between them. CDR1 is LNHDA, CDR2 SQIVND, per germline (reference sequence). The DNA of the CDR3 is TGTGCCAGTAGGGGTCGTGAGGGGCGGGGCACTGAAGCTTTCTTT. Residues: CASRGREGRGTEAFF.

This clone was recorded only once. V usage is TRBV7-2 and J usage is TRBJ2-1; tentative D call: TRBD1 (5 bases). CDR1 is SGHTA and CDR2 is FQGNSA in the germline V gene. The CDR3 runs to 12 residues. Trimming shortened V by 1 base and J by 7 bases, and 5 bases separated the two germline ends. CDR3 in amino acids: CASSLEGNEQFF. The CDR3 nucleotides are TGTGCCAGCAGCTTAGAGGGGAATGAGCAGTTCTTC. Using reference TRBV7-2 and TRBJ2-1 for the parts outside the CDR3, the full variable domain is GAGVSQSPSNKVTEKGKDVELRCDPISGHTALYWYRQSLGQGLEFLIYFQGNSAPDKSGLPSDRFSAERTGGSVSTLTIQRTQQEDSAVYLCASSLEGNEQFFGPGTRLTVL.

The chain couples TRBV6-5 to TRBJ2-7; 8 bases map to TRBD1. J gave up 5 bases and V 5 bases, and 11 bases lay outside the gene matches. CDR1 and CDR2 (germline): MNHEY, SVGAGI. CDR3 length: 15 amino acids. CDR3 coding DNA: TGTGCCAGCAGTCGACAGGGGTGGGGGTTGGACGAGCAGTACTTC. Amino acids: CASSRQGWGLDEQYF.

The chain links TRBV2 to TRBJ2-7; 10 bases line up with TRBD1. Trimming took 7 bases from V and 1 from J; bases not matched to a gene: 4. Germline assignment: CDR1 SNHLY and CDR2 FYNNEI. The CDR3 has 14 amino acids. The CDR3 sequence: CASKGQGQSYEQYF. The CDR3 DNA is TGTGCCAGCAAGGGACAGGGGCAGTCCTACGAGCAGTACTTC.

As for this clone: One end of the junction fails to match germline, which may point to a read error. This sequence joins TRBV5-6 and TRBJ1-4; D remains unclear. Germline-derived CDR1 and CDR2 are SGHDT and YYEEEE. The CDR3 has 14 amino acids. CDR3 DNA sequence: TGTGCCAGCAGCTGGACTACAGAAAATGAGAAACTGTTTTTT. The encoded protein is CASSWTTENEKLFF.